This T cell receptor (beta chain) stems from a study of Ad26.COV2.S vaccination and SARS-CoV-2 variants. The CDR3 totals 16 residues. V was cut by 0 bases and J by 0 bases, with 11 bases left in between. Germline values: CDR1 WNHNN, CDR2 SYGVQD (reference sequence). The table came from immunoSEQ multiplex PCR; TCRdb's copy has only in-frame clones and leaves some out. This table has around 300,000 clones, 85% to 90% appearing once. Treatment of the sample: around 19 received Ad26.COV2.S at low or high dose, single or two shots; a few received placebo; per-sample allocation not given. Collection of the samples took place on day 63 after the first injection of vaccine or placebo.

The receptor's source is a person aged 18-65 years who received the Ad26.COV2.S COVID-19 vaccine or a placebo. The sequenced sample was peripheral blood, obtained in a trial of Ad26.COV2.S vaccine versus placebo. The chain links TRBV10-1 to TRBJ1-1; no definite D call. CDR3 protein: CASSESAANMNTEAFF. In DNA form, the CDR3 reads TGCGCCAGCAGTGAGTCGGCAGCTAACATGAACACTGAAGCTTTCTTT.